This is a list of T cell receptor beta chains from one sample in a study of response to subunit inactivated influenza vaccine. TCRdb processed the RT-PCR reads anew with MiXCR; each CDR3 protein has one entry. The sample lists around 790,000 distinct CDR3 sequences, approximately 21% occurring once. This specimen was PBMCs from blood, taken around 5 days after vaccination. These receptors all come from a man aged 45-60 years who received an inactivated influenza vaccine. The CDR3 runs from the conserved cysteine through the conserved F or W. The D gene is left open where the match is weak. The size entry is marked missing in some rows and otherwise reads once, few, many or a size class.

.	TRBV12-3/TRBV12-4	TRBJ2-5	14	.	CASSLLTGPETQYF	TGTGCCAGCAGTTTATTGACGGGTCCAGAGACCCAGTACTTC
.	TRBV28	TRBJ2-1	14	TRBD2	CASSSSGPYNEQFF	TGTGCCAGCAGTTCTAGCGGGCCCTACAATGAGCAGTTCTTC
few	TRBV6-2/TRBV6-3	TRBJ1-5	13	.	CASSYVGYQPQHF	TGTGCCAGCAGTTACGTGGGGTATCAGCCCCAGCATTTT
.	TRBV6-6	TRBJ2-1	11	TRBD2	CVAGGWNEQFF	TGTGTAGCGGGGGGGTGGAATGAGCAGTTCTTC
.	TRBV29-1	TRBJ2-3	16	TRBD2	CSVERRSGGAGDTQYF	TGCAGCGTTGAAAGGAGGAGCGGGGGGGCGGGAGATACGCAGTATTTT
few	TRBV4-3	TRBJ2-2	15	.	CASSQRVFNTGELFF	TGCGCCAGCAGCCAGCGGGTCTTCAACACCGGGGAGCTGTTTTTT
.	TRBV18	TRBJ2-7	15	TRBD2	CASSSGLAVSYEQYF	TGTGCCAGCTCATCGGGACTAGCGGTCTCCTACGAGCAGTACTTC
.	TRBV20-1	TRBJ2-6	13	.	CSGKSSGANVLTF	TGCAGTGGCAAGAGCTCTGGGGCCAACGTCCTGACTTTC
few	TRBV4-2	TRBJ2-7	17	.	CASSQALGGQGFYEQYF	TGTGCCAGCAGCCAAGCATTAGGGGGGCAGGGGTTTTACGAGCAGTACTTC
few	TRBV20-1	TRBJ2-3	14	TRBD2	CSAPLAGVGDTQYF	TGCAGTGCACCGCTAGCGGGGGTTGGAGATACGCAGTATTTT
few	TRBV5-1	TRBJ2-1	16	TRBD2	CASSHSAGVSYNEQFF	TGCGCCAGCAGCCACTCAGCGGGGGTCTCCTACAATGAGCAGTTCTTC
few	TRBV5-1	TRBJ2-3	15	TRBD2	CASSRTSGSGDTQYF	TGCGCCAGCAGCAGGACTAGCGGGAGTGGCGATACGCAGTATTTT
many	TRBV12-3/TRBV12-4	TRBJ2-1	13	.	CASSLRHRNEQFF	TGTGCCAGCAGTTTAAGGCATCGCAATGAGCAGTTCTTC
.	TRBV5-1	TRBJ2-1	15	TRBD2	CASSLAPGGPYEQFF	TGCGCCAGCAGCTTGGCTCCGGGGGGGCCATATGAGCAGTTCTTC
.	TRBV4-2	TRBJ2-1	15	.	CASSQEPWRDYEQFF	TGTGCCAGCAGCCAAGAACCCTGGCGGGACTATGAGCAGTTCTTC
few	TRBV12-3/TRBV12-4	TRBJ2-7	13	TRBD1	CASSLPGRGKQYF	TGTGCCAGCAGTTTACCCGGCAGGGGGAAGCAGTACTTC
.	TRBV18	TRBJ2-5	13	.	CASSPGNLETQYF	TGTGCCAGCTCACCAGGGAATTTAGAGACCCAGTACTTC